This TCR beta chain is drawn from a study of neurological immune-mediated disorders. Overall study findings and caveats: No expanded-clone CDR3 amino acid sequence recurred across subjects, suggesting private TCR-beta repertoires. The study found the most TCR clonal expansion in HTLV-1-associated myelopathy and the least in multiple sclerosis, below healthy controls.

The authors made cDNA by 5'RACE with 10-nucleotide random UMIs. TCRdb reprocessed the 5' RACE reads with MiXCR, giving one entry per CDR3 protein. This table holds about 53,000 distinct CDR3 sequences, 6.5% to 8.5% found once. This clonotype was counted at least ten times. Its target is not known. CDR3 length equals 15 residues. Germline V gene data show CDR1 as LGHDT and CDR2 as YNNKEL (reference sequence). The ends were cut back, 0 bases at V and 8 bases at J, with 13 bases in the middle. Time point indicated: longitudinal time-point 3. This sequence originates from a woman between 35 and 50 years old in good health. V is TRBV3-1 and J is TRBJ1-4, with a possible D match to TRBD1 (5 bases). What was sequenced was PBMCs. The CDR3 nucleotides are TGTGCCAGCAGCCAAGATCCAGGGACTCGCGAAAAACTGTTTTTT. It codes for CASSQDPGTREKLFF.